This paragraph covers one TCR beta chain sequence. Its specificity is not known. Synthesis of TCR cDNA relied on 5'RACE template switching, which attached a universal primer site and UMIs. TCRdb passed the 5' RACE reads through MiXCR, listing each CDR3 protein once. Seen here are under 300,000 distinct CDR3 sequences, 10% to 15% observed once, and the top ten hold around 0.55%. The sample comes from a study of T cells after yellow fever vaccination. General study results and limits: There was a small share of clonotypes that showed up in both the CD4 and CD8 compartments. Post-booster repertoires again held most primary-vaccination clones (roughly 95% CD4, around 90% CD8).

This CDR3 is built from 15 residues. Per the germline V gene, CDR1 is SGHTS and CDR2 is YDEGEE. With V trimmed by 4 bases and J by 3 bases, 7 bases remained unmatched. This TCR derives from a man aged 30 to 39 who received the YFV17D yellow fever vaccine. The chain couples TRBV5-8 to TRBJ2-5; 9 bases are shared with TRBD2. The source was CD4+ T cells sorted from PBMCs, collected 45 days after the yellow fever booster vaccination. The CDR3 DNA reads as TGTGCCAGCAGCGCCGGGACTAGCAGAGAAGAGACCCAGTACTTC. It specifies CASSAGTSREETQYF. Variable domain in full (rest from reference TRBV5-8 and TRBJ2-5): EAGVTQSPTHLIKTRGQQATLRCSPISGHTSVYWYQQALGLGLQFLLWYDEGEERNRGNFPPRFSGRQFPNYSSELNVNALELEDSALYLCASSAGTSREETQYFGPGTRLLVL.